This TCR beta chain came from a study of cytomegalovirus exposure and HLA in healthy donors. It was with 60 Vbeta and 13 Jbeta primers that the PCR ran. Assay: immunoSEQ multiplex PCR; the TCRdb copy retains only in-frame clones and omits some. The table shows 130,000 to 150,000 clones, with roughly 79% occurring only once. Sequenced: PBMCs. The sequence came from a male donor in good health and CMV-seronegative.

The CDR3 spells CASSRDSDLYGYTF. CDR3 coding DNA: TGTGCCAGCAGCCGGGACAGCGACCTTTATGGCTACACCTTC. V is TRBV5-5 and J is TRBJ1-2, with 7 bases matching TRBD1. The length of the CDR3 is 14 residues. V gave up 4 bases and J gave up 5 bases; unmatched junction bases: 8. The germline V gene has CDR1 SGHKS and CDR2 YYEKEE (reference sequence).